This TCR beta chain stems from a study of STAT3 mutations in large granular lymphocyte leukemia. The wider study: 40% of treated T-LGLL patients showed hematologic response to immunosuppression.

Study observations and caveats: In T-cell large granular lymphocyte leukemia, about half of patients showed multiple immunodominant subclonotypes.

This clone occurred once. Antigen specificity is unknown. Germline V gene lookup returns CDR1 GTSNPN and CDR2 SVGIG (reference sequence). V shed 0 bases and J shed 2 bases, with 4 bases lying between them. This CDR3 is 12 amino acids long. Sequencing was performed with immunoSEQ multiplex PCR; in TCRdb, only in-frame clones are kept and a portion is missing. The repertoire holds several thousand clones, with roughly 49% as singletons. This TCR was recovered from a man aged 55-75 years with T-cell large granular lymphocyte leukemia. Some clones in this sample may be carry-over from other donors' samples. The sequenced material came from peripheral blood mononuclear cells. This chain joins TRBV30 and TRBJ1-1, with D uncertain. The CDR3 DNA is TGTGCCTGGAGTGTACATAACACTGAAGCTTTCTTT. It translates to CAWSVHNTEAFF.